A single T cell receptor (beta chain) is shown here with its context. The data originate from a study of blood T cell repertoires in COVID-19. Study-level information: PBMCs, B-cell-depleted T cells, or T cells provided the cDNA or gDNA that made up the material.

The germline gives CDR1 KGHSH, CDR2 LQKENI. CDR3 length: 18 residues. V lost 0 bases and J lost 4, with 21 bases in between. In the original analysis: Counts of nucleated cells, estimated from reference gene primer amplification, were obtained. The repertoire was sequenced with immunoSEQ multiplex PCR; TCRdb's copy has only in-frame clones and lacks some. V, J and clone size reflect that table, while D and trimming were determined from the DNA. This table has over 200,000 clones, about nine tenths appearing once. Source material: peripheral blood. This rearrangement joins TRBV18 to TRBJ2-5; tentatively, D is TRBD1 (6 bases). This TCR derives from a woman aged 55-70 years with acute or convalescent COVID-19. Here the CDR3 reads CASSPPGARSQQSETQYF. As DNA, the CDR3 is TGTGCCAGCTCACCACCGGGGGCGAGATCACAGCAATCAGAGACCCAGTACTTC. The full variable domain, with the rest looked up from reference TRBV18 and TRBJ2-5, is NAGVMQNPRHLVRRRGQEARLRCSPMKGHSHVYWYRQLPEEGLKFMVYLQKENIIDESGMPKERFSAEFPKEGPSILRIQQVVRGDSAAYFCASSPPGARSQQSETQYFGPGTRLLVL.